This T cell receptor beta chain was obtained from a study of Tregs in tolerant kidney transplant recipients. Regarding the study as a whole: No direct test of biological reproducibility was done here. Few patients were studied, so findings need validation in larger groups.

The junction had 4 bases not matched to a gene; V was cut back by 2 bases and J by 4 bases. The CDR3 sequence is 16 residues long. In germline, CDR1 is WNHNN, CDR2 SYGVQD (reference sequence). TCRdb's table, derived via immunoSEQ multiplex PCR, lists solely in-frame clones and lacks some. Of some 110,000 clones listed, about 90% are singletons. Concerning this clone: Its antigen remains unknown.

The sample was CD4+ T cells from blood. The chain couples TRBV10-1 to TRBJ2-1, with 11 bases lining up with TRBD2. The sequence derives from a human donor in good health. CDR3 sequence: CASSEGTSGIYNEQFF. Written as DNA, the CDR3 is TGCGCCAGCAGTGAGGGGACTAGCGGTATTTACAATGAGCAGTTCTTC.